These 21 T cell receptor beta chains were all obtained from the same sample, sequenced in a study of T cells in women clearing cervical HPV infection. Repertoires were generated with immunoSEQ multiplex PCR, while TCRdb's copy carries only in-frame clones and drops some. The table for this sample gives 25,000 to 35,000 clones. The source material was blood buffy coat. The origin of the receptors is a woman between 18 and 70 years old with a cervical HPV16 infection that either progressed to CIN3+ or cleared (not recorded which).

Note on this clone: Coverage ceases 3 residues before the CDR3 finishes, and the germline J gene fills in the end. The rearrangement joins TRBV29-1 to TRBJ1-1, with 8 bases aligning to TRBD1. Germline V lookup: CDR1 SQVTM, CDR2 ANQGSEA. The J segment lost 3 bases and the V segment lost 7 bases, leaving 4 bases of the junction unmatched. The CDR3 sequence is 12 residues long. CDR3 bases read: TGCAGCGCTGGACAGGGCGACACTGAA. As protein: CSAGQGDTE. The CDR3 reads in full as CSAGQGDTEAFF.

As to this clone: The CDR3 is cut off 3 residues early in the read; its end comes from the germline J gene. V and J are TRBV5-4 and TRBJ2-7, with TRBD1 matching over 7 bases. Germline V gives CDR1 SGHNT, CDR2 YYREEE (reference sequence). The CDR3 loop spans 14 amino acids. The V segment lost 3 bases and the J segment 1 base; nucleotides outside the gene matches: 4. The CDR3 bases that were read are TGTGCCAGCAGCTGGGGACAGAAATCCTACGAG. Protein product: CASSWGQKSYE. The entire CDR3 protein is CASSWGQKSYEQYF.

A word on this clone: Sequencing ends 3 residues short of the CDR3 end; the germline J gene provides the rest. The V gene is TRBV7-3, the J gene TRBJ2-1; TRBD2 matches 9 bases. The CDR3 length is 13 residues. The V segment lost 5 bases and the J segment 7 bases; nucleotides outside the gene matches: 3. Germline CDR1 reads SGHTA; CDR2 reads FQGTGA. CDR3 protein: CASSATSGNEQFF. CDR3 DNA (partial): TGTGCCAGCAGCGCCACTAGCGGGAATGAG. Complete variable domain (other parts from reference TRBV7-3 and TRBJ2-1): GAGVSQTPSNKVTEKGKYVELRCDPISGHTALYWYRQSLGQGPEFLIYFQGTGAADDSGLPNDRFFAVRPEGSVSTLKIQRTERGDSAVYLCASSATSGNEQFFGPGTRLTVL.

With respect to this clone: From the germline J gene comes the end of the CDR3, since the read stops 3 residues before it. The rearrangement joins TRBV7-9 to TRBJ2-2; the D gene is possibly TRBD2 (5 bases). CDR3 size: 14 residues. Germline V gene lookup returns CDR1 SEHNR and CDR2 FQNEAQ (reference sequence). V lost 1 base and J 6 bases, leaving 9 bases between the germline ends. The CDR3: CASSLGGLSGELFF. CDR3 DNA (partial): TGTGCCAGCAGCTTAGGAGGGCTATCCGGGGAG. The variable domain in full, completed from reference TRBV7-9 and TRBJ2-2, reads DTGVSQNPRHKITKRGQNVTFRCDPISEHNRLYWYRQTLGQGPEFLTYFQNEAQLEKSRLLSDRFSAERPKGSFSTLEIQRTEQGDSAMYLCASSLGGLSGELFFGEGSRLTVL.

Concerning this clone: The read stops 3 residues short of the end of the CDR3; the missing end is completed from the germline J gene. The chain combines TRBV7-9 with TRBJ1-2; 7 nucleotides line up with TRBD1. Germline CDR1 reads SEHNR; CDR2 reads FQNEAQ (reference sequence). The trim removed 4 bases at V and 3 bases at J, leaving 8 bases unmatched. The CDR3 is 15 amino acids. CDR3 sequence: CASSSGLTGHYGYTF. Partial CDR3 DNA: TGTGCCAGCAGCTCCGGATTGACAGGGCACTATGGC.

Turning to this clone: The read finishes 3 residues shy of the CDR3 end, and the germline J gene is used to complete it. V usage is TRBV14 and J usage is TRBJ2-1, with TRBD2 matching over 7 bases. Trimming at V came to 6 bases and at J to 7 bases, leaving 9 bases not matched to a gene. The germline gives CDR1 SGHDN, CDR2 FVKESK. The CDR3 contains 14 residues. CDR3 sequence: CASRLGLVGNEQFF. The part of the CDR3 DNA that was read is TGTGCCAGCAGACTCGGACTAGTTGGGAATGAG.

To note about this clone: Coverage ceases 3 residues before the CDR3 finishes, and the germline J gene fills in the end. V is TRBV11-3 and J is TRBJ2-3; 7 nucleotides align to TRBD2. Germline values: CDR1 SGHNT, CDR2 YENEEA. Trimming removed 4 bases from V and 0 bases from J; junction bases left unmatched: 4. This CDR3 comprises 15 residues. CDR3 residues: CASSSSGKSTDTQYF. The part of the CDR3 DNA that was read is TGTGCCAGCAGCTCTAGCGGCAAAAGCACAGATACG.

Concerning this clone: The CDR3 goes on 3 residues after the read ends, and that part is filled in from the germline J gene. The V and J genes are TRBV10-2 and TRBJ2-2; 8 nucleotides agree with TRBD2. Germline V gene data show CDR1 as WSHSY and CDR2 as SAAADI. This CDR3 is built from 15 residues. V lost 6 bases and J lost 3; bases outside the gene matches: 6. The part of the CDR3 DNA that was read is TGCGCCAGCAGACTCGGAGCGGGAGACACCGGGGAG. Translating gives CASRLGAGDTGE. The full CDR3 protein reads CASRLGAGDTGELFF.

The CDR3 DNA, read in part, is TGCAGTGCACAAACGGGACAGATTTACGAG. Protein product: CSAQTGQIYE. In full, the CDR3 reads CSAQTGQIYEQYF. The chain couples TRBV20-1 to TRBJ2-7; 7 nucleotides agree with TRBD1. The CDR3 extends 3 residues past the end of the read, so its final part is completed from the germline J gene. J was trimmed by 4 bases and V by 6 bases; bases with no gene match: 9. Germline assignment: CDR1 DFQATT and CDR2 SNEGSKA (reference sequence). There are 13 residues in the CDR3.

A word on this clone: The read stops 3 residues short of the end of the CDR3; the missing end is completed from the germline J gene. This sequence joins TRBV11-1 and TRBJ2-7, with D unclear. CDR3 length equals 14 residues. Trimming stripped 1 base from V and 2 bases from J, with 9 bases between. Germline CDR1 SGHAT, CDR2 FQDESV (reference sequence). The sequenced part of the CDR3 DNA is TGTGCCAGCAGCTTAGGCGCCGCTACCTACGAG. This translates into CASSLGAATYE. Given in full, the CDR3 is CASSLGAATYEQYF.

To note about this clone: The read stops 3 residues short of the end of the CDR3; the missing end is completed from the germline J gene. This chain links TRBV5-1 with TRBJ2-7; possibly TRBD2 for D (5 bases). The CDR3 loop spans 15 amino acids. Deletions cut 1 base from V and 2 bases from J, with 13 bases between. Germline CDR1 SGHRS, CDR2 YFSETQ. The CDR3 here is CASSLKSGTPYEQYF. CDR3 DNA, as far as it was read: TGCGCCAGCAGCTTGAAGAGCGGCACGCCCTACGAG. The full variable domain, in which reference TRBV5-1 and TRBJ2-7 provide the parts outside the CDR3, is KAGVTQTPRYLIKTRGQQVTLSCSPISGHRSVSWYQQTPGQGLQFLFEYFSETQRNKGNFPGRFSGRQFSNSRSEMNVSTLELGDSALYLCASSLKSGTPYEQYFGPGTRLTVT.

Notes on this clone: The CDR3 goes on 3 residues after the read ends, and that part is filled in from the germline J gene. The V and J genes are TRBV20-1 and TRBJ2-5; D possibly matches TRBD1 or TRBD2 (5 bases each). CDR1 and CDR2 (germline): DFQATT, SNEGSKA (reference sequence). The CDR3 runs 18 residues. Trimming took 0 bases from V and 2 from J, leaving 22 bases between them. CDR3 DNA (partial): TGCAGTGCTAGAGATCTTCCTAGAGGGCCTAGGGGACAAGAGACC. Its translation is CSARDLPRGPRGQET. The entire CDR3 protein reads CSARDLPRGPRGQETQYF.

Concerning this clone itself: The read falls 3 residues short of the CDR3 end, and the missing part is taken from the germline J gene. The chain has TRBV30 and TRBJ1-1; D gene unclear. V gave up 2 bases and J gave up 0 bases, with 4 bases separating them. This CDR3 contains 12 residues. CDR1 and CDR2 (germline): GTSNPN, SVGIG (reference sequence). The CDR3 DNA, read in part, is TGTGCCTGGAGTAGCCTGAACACTGAA. Residues: CAWSSLNTE. In full, the CDR3 is CAWSSLNTEAFF.

Note on this clone: From the germline J gene comes the end of the CDR3, since the read stops 3 residues before it. The rearrangement joins TRBV19 to TRBJ2-7; 7 bases match TRBD2. Germline values: CDR1 LNHDA, CDR2 SQIVND (reference sequence). V gave up 3 bases and J gave up 5 bases; unmatched junction bases: 10. The CDR3 is 15 amino acids. Incomplete CDR3 DNA: TGTGCCAGTAGTATCACCTCCATGACTAGCAACGAG. Amino acid sequence: CASSITSMTSNE. The full CDR3 sequence reads CASSITSMTSNEQYF.

A note on this clone: The read terminates 3 residues ahead of where the CDR3 ends, so the germline J gene completes it. The rearrangement uses TRBV7-3 and TRBJ2-7, with unresolved D. Trimming pared 0 bases from V and 5 bases from J, leaving 8 bases between. The CDR3 has 13 residues. The germline CDR1 and CDR2 sequences are SGHTA and FQGTGA. The CDR3 protein is CASSLTPRDEQYF. CDR3 DNA, as far as it was read: TGTGCCAGCAGCTTAACGCCCCGGGACGAG.

Note on this clone: The read ends 3 residues before the CDR3 terminus; that terminus is restored from the germline J gene. V gene TRBV10-1 combines with J gene TRBJ2-2; possible D gene TRBD1, 6 bases. Germline assignment: CDR1 WNHNN and CDR2 SYGVQD (reference sequence). This CDR3 comprises 14 residues. V was pared by 7 bases and J by 1 base, with 10 bases between. The sequenced part of the CDR3 DNA is TGCGCCAGCACCCCGGGACAGAACACCGGGGAG. It is translated as CASTPGQNTGE. The whole CDR3 reads CASTPGQNTGELFF.

As to this clone: The read ends 3 residues early relative to the CDR3; the germline J gene fills the gap. The chain links TRBV20-1 to TRBJ2-5, with 9 bases lining up with TRBD1. CDR1 and CDR2 (germline): DFQATT, SNEGSKA (reference sequence). The CDR3 runs 14 residues. The V segment lost 4 bases and the J segment 5 bases; nucleotides outside the gene matches: 8. The CDR3 bases that were read are TGCAGTGCTAAACAGGGGGCGTGGAGTGAGACC. Protein: CSAKQGAWSET. The whole CDR3 protein reads CSAKQGAWSETQYF.

A word on this clone: The sequenced fragment ends 3 residues before the CDR3 boundary, so the rest is inferred from the germline J gene. The chain carries TRBV7-8 and TRBJ1-2; D is ambiguous. This CDR3 comprises 18 residues. Germline V CDR1 and CDR2: SGHVS, FQNEAQ. The CDR3 bases that were read are TGTGCCAGCAGCTTAGTCGCCATCAGAATTACAAAAGACTACGAC. It specifies CASSLVAIRITKDYD. The entire CDR3 protein is CASSLVAIRITKDYDYTF.

Notes on this clone: The read is 3 residues too short to cover the CDR3 end, so that end is filled in from the germline J gene. The chain carries TRBV7-2 and TRBJ1-2; D is uncertain. CDR3 length: 15 amino acids. The V gene lost 2 bases and the J gene lost 2 bases, with 12 bases spanning the gap. From germline, CDR1 is SGHTA and CDR2 FQGNSA. The CDR3 bases that were read are TGTGCCAGCAGCTTATCTCATTCGGTGAACTATGGC. Translation: CASSLSHSVNYG. The CDR3 reads in full as CASSLSHSVNYGYTF.

A remark on this clone: The read ends 3 residues shy of where the CDR3 ends; the end is completed using the germline J gene. This chain connects TRBV12-3 or TRBV12-4 to TRBJ2-1; 8 bases match TRBD2. The V segment lost 7 bases and the J segment 4 bases; nucleotides outside the gene matches: 3. The CDR3 is 13 amino acids. The CDR3 region is CASTSGPYNEQFF. The sequenced CDR3 bases are TGTGCCAGCACTAGCGGGCCATACAATGAG.

Details on this clone: The CDR3 end lies 3 residues beyond the end of the read and is filled in from the germline J gene. The genes are TRBV11-3 and TRBJ2-3; tentative D call: TRBD1 (6 bases). Germline V gene lookup returns CDR1 SGHNT and CDR2 YENEEA. This CDR3 region has 14 residues. With 4 bases removed from V and 2 bases from J, the gap between germline ends came to 10 bases. The sequenced CDR3 bases are TGTGCCAGCAGCTCGGGGACACTCACAGATACG. Protein: CASSSGTLTDT. The complete CDR3 reads CASSSGTLTDTQYF.